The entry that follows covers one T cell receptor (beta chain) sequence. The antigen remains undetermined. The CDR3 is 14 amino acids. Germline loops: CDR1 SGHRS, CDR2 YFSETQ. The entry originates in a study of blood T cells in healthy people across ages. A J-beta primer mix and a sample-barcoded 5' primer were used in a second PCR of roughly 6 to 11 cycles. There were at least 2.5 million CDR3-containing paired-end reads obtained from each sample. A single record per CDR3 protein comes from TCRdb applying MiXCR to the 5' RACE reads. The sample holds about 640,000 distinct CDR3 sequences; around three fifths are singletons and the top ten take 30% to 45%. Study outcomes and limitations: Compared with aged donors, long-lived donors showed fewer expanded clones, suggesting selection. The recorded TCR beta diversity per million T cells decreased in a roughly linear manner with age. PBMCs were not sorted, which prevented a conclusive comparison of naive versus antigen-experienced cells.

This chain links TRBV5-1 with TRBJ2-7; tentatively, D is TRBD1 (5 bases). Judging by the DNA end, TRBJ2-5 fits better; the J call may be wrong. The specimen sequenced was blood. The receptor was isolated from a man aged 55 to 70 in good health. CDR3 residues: CASSLAGFGETQYF. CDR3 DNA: TGCGCCAGCAGCTTGGCAGGGTTTGGAGAGACCCAGTACTTC.